A selection of T cell receptor beta chains follows, all from one sample in a study of CD8 T cells in Susac syndrome. TCRdb re-analysed the immunoSEQ multiplex PCR reads in MiXCR, keeping a single row per CDR3 protein. The sample includes around 130,000 distinct CDR3 sequences, roughly 94% of them seen just once. Material: CD8+ T cells from PBMCs. The receptors were gathered from a human donor with Susac syndrome. The CDR3 runs from the conserved cysteine through the conserved F or W. The order of the fields is J gene, clone size, V gene, CDR3 protein. Clone size is given for some rows only: seen once, a few or many times, or a class if the clone is expanded.

>TRBJ2-2|.|TRBV9
CASSYRSGELFF
>TRBJ2-2|.|TRBV15
CATSSPGTSNTGELFF
>TRBJ2-1|.|TRBV9
CASSVDKVAGRNNEQFF
>TRBJ1-6|.|TRBV25-1
CATYNSPLHF
>TRBJ1-1|once|TRBV27
CASSNWGGGGEAFF
>TRBJ2-7|.|TRBV20-1
CSARDEDRAYEQYF
>TRBJ2-4|.|TRBV28
CASSLEGAKNIQYF
>TRBJ1-5|.|TRBV19
CASTPTVLQPQHF
>TRBJ2-5|.|TRBV6-5
CASSPTSGAQETQYF
>TRBJ2-3|.|TRBV6-1
CASSRMGVSRVTDTQYF
>TRBJ2-7|.|TRBV6-5
CASSEGKEQYF
>TRBJ1-1|.|TRBV29-1
CSVEPGGNTEAFF
>TRBJ2-1|.|TRBV5-8
CASSLGLNEQFF
>TRBJ2-3|.|TRBV3-1
CASSQEGGADTQYF
>TRBJ2-7|.|TRBV6-5
CASSISGTTYEQYF
>TRBJ2-3|.|TRBV24-1
CATSAPGQDTQYF
>TRBJ1-2|.|TRBV7-9
CASSPSRGPYDGYTF
>TRBJ2-3|once|TRBV20-1
CSATGTSGFRPLTDTQYF
>TRBJ1-5|.|TRBV9
CASSERPQGLGNQPQHF
>TRBJ2-5|.|TRBV5-1
CASCSLAGEDKETQYF
>TRBJ2-7|.|TRBV2
CASSGLAGPSYEQYF
>TRBJ2-1|.|TRBV5-4
CASSSGPNAKNEQFF
>TRBJ2-7|.|TRBV24-1
CATSDTTGGTYEQYF
>TRBJ1-4|.|TRBV27
CASSGGAGKLFF
>TRBJ2-7|.|TRBV7-9
CASTKGVNQYF
>TRBJ2-1|.|TRBV27
CASSARTSGFYNEQFF
>TRBJ2-5|.|TRBV9
CASSALREETQYF
>TRBJ1-3|.|TRBV9
CASSVSGIPENTIYF
>TRBJ2-1|once|TRBV29-1
CSVVWPGNEQFF
>TRBJ2-5|.|TRBV3-1
CASSPSSLRGVLQETQYF
>TRBJ1-1|.|TRBV20-1
CSAREDPLNTEAFF
>TRBJ1-2|.|TRBV6-2/TRBV6-3
CASSTGLWGYTF
>TRBJ1-2|.|TRBV3-1
CASSQVRGLSYGYTF
>TRBJ2-4|.|TRBV15
CATSRAARGTKNIQYF
>TRBJ1-5|.|TRBV29-1
CSVELGGNQPQHF
>TRBJ1-1|.|TRBV2
CASSVDREGGDTEAFF
>TRBJ2-3|.|TRBV19
CASSISADTQYF
>TRBJ1-1|.|TRBV6-5
CASAGAAGSGAFF
>TRBJ1-1|.|TRBV4-3
CASSTRGGTEAFF
>TRBJ1-2|.|TRBV3-1
CASSQGGLDYGYTF
>TRBJ2-5|.|TRBV20-1
CSARERVLQETQYF
>TRBJ2-6|.|TRBV2
CASSERSGANVLTF
>TRBJ1-2|.|TRBV4-1
CASSQAGSGSDPGYTF
>TRBJ1-2|.|TRBV27
CASSLGAGGDIHGYTF
>TRBJ1-1|.|TRBV7-9
CASSHTEAFF
>TRBJ1-2|.|TRBV2
CASSEDLQGQDGYTF
>TRBJ1-6|few|TRBV3-1
CASSQVTAPREDSPLHF
>TRBJ2-3|.|TRBV4-3
CASSQGTPTDTQYF
>TRBJ1-5|.|TRBV15
CATSINRDSNQPQHF
>TRBJ1-2|.|TRBV29-1
CSVRLRNLPGYTF
>TRBJ1-1|.|TRBV11-2
CASSPGPEAFF
>TRBJ1-5|.|TRBV13
CASSLSGQPQHF
>TRBJ2-5|.|TRBV7-9
CASTLVEETQYF
>TRBJ1-5|.|TRBV9
CASSVGGAQGQPQHF
>TRBJ2-7|.|TRBV6-1
CASTAGISYEQYF